This TCR beta chain comes out of a study of T cell changes during pregnancy in multiple sclerosis. CDR1 is SQVTM, CDR2 ANQGSEA, per germline. With 4 bases removed from V and 3 bases from J, the gap between germline ends came to 13 bases. The CDR3 sequence is 13 residues long. Profiled with immunoSEQ multiplex PCR; TCRdb holds only in-frame clones, not every one. The sample holds just under 65,000 clones, about 94% seen once. V gene TRBV29-1 combines with J gene TRBJ2-7, with D perhaps TRBD1 (6 bases). Sequenced here: CD8+ T cells from peripheral blood mononuclear cells, sampled in the second trimester of pregnancy. The sequence was collected from a female donor with multiple sclerosis, enrolled in a pregnancy study. As DNA, the CDR3 is TGCAGCGTTGCGGGGACAAATCTCTACGAGCAGTACTTC. Residues: CSVAGTNLYEQYF.